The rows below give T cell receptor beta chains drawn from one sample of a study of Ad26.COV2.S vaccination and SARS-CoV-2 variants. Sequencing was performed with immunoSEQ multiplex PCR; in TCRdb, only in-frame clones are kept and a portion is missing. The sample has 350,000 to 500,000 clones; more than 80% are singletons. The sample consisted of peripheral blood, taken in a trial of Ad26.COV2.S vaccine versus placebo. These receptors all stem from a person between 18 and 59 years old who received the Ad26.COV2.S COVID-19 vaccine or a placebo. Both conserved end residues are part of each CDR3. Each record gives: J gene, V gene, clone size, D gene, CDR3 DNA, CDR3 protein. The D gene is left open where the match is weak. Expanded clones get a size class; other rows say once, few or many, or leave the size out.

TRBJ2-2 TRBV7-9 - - TGTGCCAGCAGACAAACTAGCTCCGGGGAGCTGTTTTTT CASRQTSSGELFF
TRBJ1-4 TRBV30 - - TGTGCCTGGACAGGGATTTCAGATGAAAAACTGTTTTTT CAWTGISDEKLFF
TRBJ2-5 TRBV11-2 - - TGTGCCAGCAGCTTAGATGGGTACCAAGAGACCCAGTACTTC CASSLDGYQETQYF
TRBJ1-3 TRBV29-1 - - TGCAGCGTTGAAGGGGCGGACTCTGGAAACACCATATATTTT CSVEGADSGNTIYF
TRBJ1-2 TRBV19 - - TGTGCCAGTAGTGTCCAACAGGAGTACTATGGCTACACCTTC CASSVQQEYYGYTF
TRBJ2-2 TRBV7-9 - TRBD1 TGTGCCAGCAGCCCCGGGACAGGGTTTGCCGGGGAGCTGTTTTTT CASSPGTGFAGELFF
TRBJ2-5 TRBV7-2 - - TGTGCCAGCAGCTTAGGACCAGCGGTGGGGGAGACCCAGTACTTC CASSLGPAVGETQYF
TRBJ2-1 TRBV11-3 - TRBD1 TGTGCCAGCAGCTGGGACAGGTCTCTCAAGCAGTTCTTC CASSWDRSLKQFF
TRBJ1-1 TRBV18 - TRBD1 TGTGCCAGCTCACCATGGGACAGGGCCCTCGGGGGTAACACTGAAGCTTTCTTT CASSPWDRALGGNTEAFF
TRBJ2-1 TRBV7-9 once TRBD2 TGTGCCAGCAGCTTAGTTTCAGCGGGAGACAATGAGCAGTTCTTC CASSLVSAGDNEQFF
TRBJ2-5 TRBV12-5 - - TGTGCTAGTGGTTTCCTTCTCGGCAGGGTTGAGACCCAGTACTTC CASGFLLGRVETQYF
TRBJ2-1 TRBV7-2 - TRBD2 TGTGCCAGCAGCCCCCCCCCGGGACTAGCCGACAATGAGCAGTTCTTC CASSPPPGLADNEQFF
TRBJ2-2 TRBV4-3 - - TGCGCCAGCAGCCAAGATCCCCAGGGCGGGGAGCTGTTTTTT CASSQDPQGGELFF
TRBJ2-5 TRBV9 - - TGTGCCAGCAGCGCGCAGGGAAATCAAGAGACCCAGTACTTC CASSAQGNQETQYF
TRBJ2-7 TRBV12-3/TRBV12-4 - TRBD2 TGTGCCAGTCGTTCGGGGGGGCTGGACGAGCAGTACTTC CASRSGGLDEQYF
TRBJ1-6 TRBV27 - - TGTGCCAGCAGTTTATCGCAATTTGGCTCACCCCTCCACTTT CASSLSQFGSPLHF
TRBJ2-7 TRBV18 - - TGTGCCAGCTCACCATGGGCTAGAGGCAGCGTTAGCTCCTACGAGCAGTACTTC CASSPWARGSVSSYEQYF
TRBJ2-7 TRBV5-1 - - TGCGCCAGCAGCTTGGGGATCCTGGGACGGAGCTCCTACGAGCAGTACTTC CASSLGILGRSSYEQYF
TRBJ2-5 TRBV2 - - TGTGCCAGCAGTGAGCCGGGACTGGGCCGTGAGACCCAGTACTTC CASSEPGLGRETQYF
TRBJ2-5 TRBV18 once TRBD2 TGTGCCAGCTCACCGAGACTAGCGGGAACTGAAGAGACCCAGTACTTC CASSPRLAGTEETQYF
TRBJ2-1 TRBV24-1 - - TGTGCCACACAGGCTAGCGACTACAATGAGCAGTTCTTC CATQASDYNEQFF
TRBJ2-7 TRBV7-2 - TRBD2 TGTGCCAGCAGCTCACAGAGCGGGAGCTACGAGCAGTACTTC CASSSQSGSYEQYF
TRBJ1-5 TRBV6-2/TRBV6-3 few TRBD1 TGTGCCAGCAGTTACTCCACAGGGGAAGTTATTCAGCCCCAGCATTTT CASSYSTGEVIQPQHF
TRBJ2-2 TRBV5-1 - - TGCGCCAGCAGCTTGGAACCTTGGGACACAACCGGGGAGCTGTTTTTT CASSLEPWDTTGELFF
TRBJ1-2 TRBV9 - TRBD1 TGTGCCAGCAGCGCCCAACCCAGGGGGCGACTTGGGGATGGCTACACCTTC CASSAQPRGRLGDGYTF
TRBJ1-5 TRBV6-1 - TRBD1 TGTGCCAGCAGTGAATATTGGTCAGGGGGGACCCACAATCAGCCCCAGCATTTT CASSEYWSGGTHNQPQHF
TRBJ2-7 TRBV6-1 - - TGTGCCAGCAGTGAAGCCTCCGGGGGCTACGAGCAGTACTTC CASSEASGGYEQYF
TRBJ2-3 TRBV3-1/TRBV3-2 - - TGTGCCAGCAGCCAACTGCGGCCGCGGGATGGTACAGATACGCAGTATTTT CASSQLRPRDGTDTQYF
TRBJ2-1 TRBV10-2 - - TGCGCCAGCAGTCGGTCGCGGGACGGTTATGAGCAGTTCTTC CASSRSRDGYEQFF